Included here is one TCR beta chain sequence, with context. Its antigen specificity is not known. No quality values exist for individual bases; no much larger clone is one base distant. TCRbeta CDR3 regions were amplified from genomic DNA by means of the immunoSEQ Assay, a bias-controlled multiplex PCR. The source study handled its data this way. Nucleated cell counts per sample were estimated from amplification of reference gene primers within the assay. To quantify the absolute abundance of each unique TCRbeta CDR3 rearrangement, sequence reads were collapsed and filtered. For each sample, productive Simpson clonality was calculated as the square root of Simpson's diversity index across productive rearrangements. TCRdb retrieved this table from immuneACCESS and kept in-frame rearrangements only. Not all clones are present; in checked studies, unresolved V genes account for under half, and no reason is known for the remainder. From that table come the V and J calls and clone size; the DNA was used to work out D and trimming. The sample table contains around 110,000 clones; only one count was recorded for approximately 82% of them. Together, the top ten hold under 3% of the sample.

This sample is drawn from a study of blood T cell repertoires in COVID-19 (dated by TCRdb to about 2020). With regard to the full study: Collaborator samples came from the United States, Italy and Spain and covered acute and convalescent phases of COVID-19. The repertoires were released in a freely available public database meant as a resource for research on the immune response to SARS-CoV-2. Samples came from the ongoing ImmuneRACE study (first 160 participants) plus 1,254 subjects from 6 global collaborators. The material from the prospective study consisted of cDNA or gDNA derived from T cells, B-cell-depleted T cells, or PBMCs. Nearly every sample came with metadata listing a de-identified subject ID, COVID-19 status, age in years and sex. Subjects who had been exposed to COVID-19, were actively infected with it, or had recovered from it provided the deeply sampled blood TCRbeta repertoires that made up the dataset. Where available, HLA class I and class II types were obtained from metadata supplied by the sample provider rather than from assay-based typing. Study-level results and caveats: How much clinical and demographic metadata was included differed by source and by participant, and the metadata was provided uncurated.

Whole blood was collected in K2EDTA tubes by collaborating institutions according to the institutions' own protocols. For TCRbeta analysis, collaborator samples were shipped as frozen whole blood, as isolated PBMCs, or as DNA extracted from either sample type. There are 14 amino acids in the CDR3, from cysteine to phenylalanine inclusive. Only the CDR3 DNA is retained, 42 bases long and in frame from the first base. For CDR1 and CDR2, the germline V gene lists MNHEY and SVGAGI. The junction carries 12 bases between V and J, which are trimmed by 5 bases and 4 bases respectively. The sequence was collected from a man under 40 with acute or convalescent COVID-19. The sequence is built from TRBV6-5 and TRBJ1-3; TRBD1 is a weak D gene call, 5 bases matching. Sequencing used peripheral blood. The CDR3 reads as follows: CASSPGGVGNTIYF. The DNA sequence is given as TGTGCCAGCAGTCCGGGAGGGGTAGGAAACACCATATATTTT.